Each of the 10 T cell receptor beta chains below was sequenced from the same sample in a study of blood T cell repertoires in COVID-19. The protocol was immunoSEQ multiplex PCR, while the TCRdb copy is restricted to in-frame clones and leaves out a portion. The data contain hundreds of thousands of clones, almost 90% of them singletons. The sequencing input was peripheral blood. Receptor source: an older man with acute or convalescent COVID-19.

This sequence joins TRBV24-1 and TRBJ2-1; 12 bases line up with TRBD1. V was clipped by 8 bases and J by 0 bases; unmatched bases: 10. Germline CDR1 reads KGHDR; CDR2 reads SFDVKD. The CDR3 runs to 18 residues. The DNA for the CDR3 is TGTGCCACCAACCCGGGACAGGGGGCCCGGAGCTCCTACAATGAGCAGTTCTTC. Translation gives CATNPGQGARSSYNEQFF.

The chain recombines TRBV6-5 with TRBJ2-1; 7 positions agree with TRBD2. The CDR3 has 13 amino acids. The germline V gene has CDR1 MNHEY and CDR2 SVGAGI. V shed 2 bases and J 5 bases; nucleotides not matched to a gene: 0. The CDR3 spells CASSYRGDNEQFF. The CDR3 region has the DNA TGTGCCAGCAGTTACCGGGGGGACAATGAGCAGTTCTTC.

The sample holds a few counts of this clone. V is TRBV7-9 and J is TRBJ1-5; 7 bases fit TRBD1. This CDR3 comprises 14 residues. Germline assignment: CDR1 SEHNR and CDR2 FQNEAQ (reference sequence). Trimming took 1 base from V and 7 from J; bases not matched to a gene: 4. CDR3: CASSLGQGHQPQHF. CDR3 sequence (DNA): TGTGCCAGCAGCTTAGGACAGGGACACCAGCCCCAGCATTTT.

The chain combines TRBV12-5 with TRBJ2-2; 8 positions match TRBD1. The CDR3 is made up of 17 amino acids. CDR1 and CDR2 from the germline V gene are LGHNT and FRNRAP. V was clipped by 0 bases and J by 4 bases; unmatched bases: 7. CDR3 sequence: CASGLVTQGGVTGELFF. CDR3 sequence (DNA): TGTGCTAGTGGTTTGGTAACACAGGGGGGCGTCACCGGGGAGCTGTTTTTT.

In this sample, this clone turned up once. V and J are TRBV18 and TRBJ1-1; D not resolved. Germline CDR1 is KGHSH and CDR2 is LQKENI. The CDR3 has 13 residues. V shed 4 bases and J shed 10 bases, with 16 bases lying between them. In nucleotides, the CDR3 is TGTGCCAGCTCACGAAATGGGCCCTCCGGAGCTTTCTTT. Translated: CASSRNGPSGAFF.

The chain is built from TRBV7-9 and TRBJ1-1, with D possibly matching TRBD1 (6 bases). The CDR3 extends over 13 amino acids. In germline, CDR1 is SEHNR, CDR2 FQNEAQ (reference sequence). The CDR3 DNA reads TGTGCAATCAAGGGGGAGAGAAACACTGAAGCTTTCTTT. It codes for CAIKGERNTEAFF.

CDR3 sequence reads: CASSRTSGMNTGELFF. CDR3 bases: TGTGCCAGCAGCCGTACTAGCGGGATGAACACCGGGGAGCTGTTTTTT. This chain joins TRBV5-4 and TRBJ2-2; 10 positions match TRBD2. Germline lookup yields CDR1 SGHNT and CDR2 YYREEE (reference sequence). J lost 1 base, V lost 4 bases, and 4 bases had no gene match. This CDR3 is built from 16 residues.

This clone was counted a single time. The chain carries TRBV7-9 and TRBJ2-4; 9 nucleotides match TRBD1. CDR1 is SEHNR, CDR2 FQNEAQ, per germline (reference sequence). The CDR3 loop spans 12 amino acids. V dropped 5 bases and J dropped 16; count of bases not matched to a gene: 9. As DNA, the CDR3 is TGTGCCAGCAGCCAAACAGGGGGCCTCTCTTACTTC. It translates to CASSQTGGLSYF.

V is TRBV27 and J is TRBJ2-1, with 12 bases identical to TRBD1. The CDR3 spans 20 residues. With V trimmed by 4 bases and J by 7 bases, 20 bases remained unmatched. Germline CDR1 is MNHEY and CDR2 is SMNVEV (reference sequence). Here the CDR3 DNA reads TGTGCCAGCAGTTCGATACTCGGGACAGGGGGCATATTAGGCCGGAATGAGCAGTTCTTC. Translating gives CASSSILGTGGILGRNEQFF.

The chain combines TRBV15 with TRBJ1-3; perhaps TRBD1 as D (6 bases). Germline assignment: CDR1 LNHNV and CDR2 YYDKDF (reference sequence). The CDR3 is 16 residues long. Trimming took 3 bases from V and 3 from J, leaving 15 bases between them. CDR3 DNA sequence: TGTGCCACCAGCAGCCCCGACAGGCACCTTGGAAACACCATATATTTT. This translates into CATSSPDRHLGNTIYF.